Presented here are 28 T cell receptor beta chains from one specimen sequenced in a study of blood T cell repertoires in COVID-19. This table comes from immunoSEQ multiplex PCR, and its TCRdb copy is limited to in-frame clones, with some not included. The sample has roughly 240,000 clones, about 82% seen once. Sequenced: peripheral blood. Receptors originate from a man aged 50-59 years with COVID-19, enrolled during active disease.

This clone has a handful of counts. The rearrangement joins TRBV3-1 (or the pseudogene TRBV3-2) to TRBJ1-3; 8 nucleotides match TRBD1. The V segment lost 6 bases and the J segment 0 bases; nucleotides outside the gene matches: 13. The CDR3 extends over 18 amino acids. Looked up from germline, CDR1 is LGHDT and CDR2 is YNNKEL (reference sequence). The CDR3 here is CASRHARQGMSSGNTIYF. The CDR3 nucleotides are TGTGCCAGCAGGCACGCGAGACAGGGGATGAGCTCTGGAAACACCATATATTTT.

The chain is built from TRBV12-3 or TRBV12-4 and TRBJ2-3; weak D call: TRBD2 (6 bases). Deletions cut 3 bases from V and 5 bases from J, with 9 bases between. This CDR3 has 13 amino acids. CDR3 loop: CASSLGGRDTQYF. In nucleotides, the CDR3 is TGTGCCAGCAGTTTGGGAGGTAGAGATACGCAGTATTTT.

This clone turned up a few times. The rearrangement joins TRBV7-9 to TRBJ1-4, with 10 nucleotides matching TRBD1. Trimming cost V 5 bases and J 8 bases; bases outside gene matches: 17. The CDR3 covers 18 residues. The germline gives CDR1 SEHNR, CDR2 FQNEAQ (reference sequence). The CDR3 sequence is CASSTRTLRQGAREKLFF. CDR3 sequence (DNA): TGTGCCAGCAGCACACGCACCCTTAGACAGGGGGCGAGGGAAAAACTGTTTTTT.

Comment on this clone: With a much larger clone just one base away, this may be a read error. CDR3 residues: CASSWTNTGELFF. The CDR3 region has the DNA TGTGCCAGCAGTTGGACTAACACCGGGGAGCTGTTTTTT. The gene calls are TRBV12-3 or TRBV12-4 and TRBJ2-2; TRBD2 is a possible D gene (5 bases). Trimming left V 4 bases short and J 2 bases short, with 5 bases between. CDR3 length: 13 residues.

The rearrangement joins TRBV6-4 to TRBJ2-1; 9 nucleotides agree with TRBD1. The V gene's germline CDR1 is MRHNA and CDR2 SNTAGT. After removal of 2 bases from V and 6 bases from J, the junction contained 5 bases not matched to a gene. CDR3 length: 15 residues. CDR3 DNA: TGTGCCAGCAGTGACAACGGACAGGGGCCCAATGAGCAGTTCTTC. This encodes CASSDNGQGPNEQFF.

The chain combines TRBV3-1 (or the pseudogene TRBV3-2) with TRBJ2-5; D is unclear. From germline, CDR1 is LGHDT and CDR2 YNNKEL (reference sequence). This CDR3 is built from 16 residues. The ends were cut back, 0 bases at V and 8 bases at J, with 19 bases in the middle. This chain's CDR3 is CASSQDSGLGSSTQYF. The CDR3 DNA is TGTGCCAGCAGCCAAGATTCTGGCCTAGGATCGAGCACCCAGTACTTC.

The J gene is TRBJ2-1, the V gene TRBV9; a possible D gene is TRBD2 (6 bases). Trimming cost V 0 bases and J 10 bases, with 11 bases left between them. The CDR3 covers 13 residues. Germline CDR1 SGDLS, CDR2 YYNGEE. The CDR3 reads CASSVGQGGEQFF. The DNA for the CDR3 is TGTGCCAGCAGCGTAGGTCAGGGAGGAGAGCAGTTCTTC.

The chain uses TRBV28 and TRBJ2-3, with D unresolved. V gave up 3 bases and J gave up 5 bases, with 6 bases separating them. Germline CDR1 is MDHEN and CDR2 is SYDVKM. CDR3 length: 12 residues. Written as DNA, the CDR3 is TGTGCCAGCAGTTTGCCCAGAGATACGCAGTATTTT. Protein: CASSLPRDTQYF.

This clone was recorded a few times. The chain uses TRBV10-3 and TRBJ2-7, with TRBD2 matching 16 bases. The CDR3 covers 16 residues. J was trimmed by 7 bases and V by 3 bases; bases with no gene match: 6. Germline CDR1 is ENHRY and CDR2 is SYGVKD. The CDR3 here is CAISDPGLAGGEEQYF. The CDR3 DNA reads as TGTGCCATCAGTGACCCGGGACTAGCGGGGGGGGAAGAGCAGTACTTC.

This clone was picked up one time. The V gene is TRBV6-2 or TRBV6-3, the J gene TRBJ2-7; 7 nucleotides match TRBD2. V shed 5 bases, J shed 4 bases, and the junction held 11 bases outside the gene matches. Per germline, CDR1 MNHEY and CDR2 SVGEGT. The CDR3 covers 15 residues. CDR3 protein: CASSTSGTILYEQYF. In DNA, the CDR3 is TGTGCCAGCAGTACTTCCGGGACTATACTATACGAGCAGTACTTC.

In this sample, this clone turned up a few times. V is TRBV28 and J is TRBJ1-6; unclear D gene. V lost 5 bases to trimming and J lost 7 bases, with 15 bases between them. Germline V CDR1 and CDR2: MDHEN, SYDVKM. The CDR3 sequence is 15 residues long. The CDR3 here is CASSPRSGHNSPLHF. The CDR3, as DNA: TGTGCCAGCAGTCCCCGATCTGGGCACAATTCACCCCTCCACTTT.

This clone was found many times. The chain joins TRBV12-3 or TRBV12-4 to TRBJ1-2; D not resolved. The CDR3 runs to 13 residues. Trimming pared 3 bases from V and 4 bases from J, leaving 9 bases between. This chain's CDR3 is CASSLTRAYGYTF. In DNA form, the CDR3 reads TGTGCCAGCAGTTTGACGCGGGCCTATGGCTACACCTTC.

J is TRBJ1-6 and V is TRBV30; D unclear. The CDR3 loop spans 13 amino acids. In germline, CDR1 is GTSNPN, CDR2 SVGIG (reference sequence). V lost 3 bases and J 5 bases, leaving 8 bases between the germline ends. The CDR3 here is CAWRGGHNSPLHF. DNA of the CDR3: TGTGCCTGGAGGGGAGGGCATAATTCACCCCTCCACTTT.

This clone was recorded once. The CDR3 DNA sequence: TGTGCCAGCAGTTTTGGCAGGGGGAATTCACCCCTCCACTTT. Translated: CASSFGRGNSPLHF. V is TRBV28 and J is TRBJ1-6; 7 nucleotides align to TRBD1. V lost 3 bases, J lost 7 bases, and 3 bases stayed unmatched. The CDR3 covers 14 residues. Germline assignment: CDR1 MDHEN and CDR2 SYDVKM.

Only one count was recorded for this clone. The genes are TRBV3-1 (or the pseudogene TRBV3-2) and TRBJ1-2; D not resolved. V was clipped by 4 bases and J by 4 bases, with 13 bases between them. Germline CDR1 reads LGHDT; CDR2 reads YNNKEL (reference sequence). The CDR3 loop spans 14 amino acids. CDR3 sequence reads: CASSPMTVGYGYTF. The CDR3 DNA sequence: TGTGCCAGCAGCCCAATGACTGTCGGCTATGGCTACACCTTC.

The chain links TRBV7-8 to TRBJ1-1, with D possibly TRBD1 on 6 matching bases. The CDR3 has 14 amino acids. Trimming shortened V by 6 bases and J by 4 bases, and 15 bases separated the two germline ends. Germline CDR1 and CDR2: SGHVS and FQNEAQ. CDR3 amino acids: CASRQGGSGTEAFF. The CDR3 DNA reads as TGTGCCAGCAGACAGGGAGGGAGTGGCACTGAAGCTTTCTTT.

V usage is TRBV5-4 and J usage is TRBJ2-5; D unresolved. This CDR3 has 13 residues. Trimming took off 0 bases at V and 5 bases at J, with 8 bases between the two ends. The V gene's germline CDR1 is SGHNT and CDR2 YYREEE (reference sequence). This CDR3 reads CASSLVHGETQYF. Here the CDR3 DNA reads TGTGCCAGCAGCTTGGTTCACGGGGAGACCCAGTACTTC.

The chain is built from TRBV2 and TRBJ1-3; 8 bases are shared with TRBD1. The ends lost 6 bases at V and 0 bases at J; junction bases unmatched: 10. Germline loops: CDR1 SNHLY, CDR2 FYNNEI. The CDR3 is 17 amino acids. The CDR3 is CASRGGTGILSGNTIYF. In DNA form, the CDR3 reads TGTGCCAGCAGGGGAGGGACAGGCATTCTCTCTGGAAACACCATATATTTT.

CDR3 coding DNA: TGTGCCAGCTCACCAAAAGCGAGCTCCTACAATGAGCAGTTCTTC. Its translation is CASSPKASSYNEQFF. The genes are TRBV18 and TRBJ2-1; D remains ambiguous. This CDR3 is built from 15 residues. Trimming took 2 bases from V and 0 from J, leaving 8 bases between them. CDR1 and CDR2 from the germline V gene are KGHSH and LQKENI.

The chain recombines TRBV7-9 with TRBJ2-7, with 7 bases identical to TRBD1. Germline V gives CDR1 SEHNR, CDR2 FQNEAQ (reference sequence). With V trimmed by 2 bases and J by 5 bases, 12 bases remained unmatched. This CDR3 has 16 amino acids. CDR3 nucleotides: TGTGCCAGCAGCTTATATAGGCGACAGGGCGTCAACGAGCAGTACTTC. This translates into CASSLYRRQGVNEQYF.

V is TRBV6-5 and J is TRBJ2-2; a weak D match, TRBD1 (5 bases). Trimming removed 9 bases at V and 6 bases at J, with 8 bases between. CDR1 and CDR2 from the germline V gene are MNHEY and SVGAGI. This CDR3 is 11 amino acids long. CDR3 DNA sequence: TGTGCCAGTCAGGGTTCCGGGGAGCTGTTTTTT. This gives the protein CASQGSGELFF.

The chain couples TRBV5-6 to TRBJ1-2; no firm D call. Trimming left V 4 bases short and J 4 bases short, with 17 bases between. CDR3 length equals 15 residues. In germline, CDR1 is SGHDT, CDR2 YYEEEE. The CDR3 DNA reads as TGTGCCAGCAGCGGACGGGATGGGAGGATCTATGGCTACACCTTC. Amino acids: CASSGRDGRIYGYTF. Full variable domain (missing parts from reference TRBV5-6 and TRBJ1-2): DAGVTQSPTHLIKTRGQQVTLRCSPKSGHDTVSWYQQALGQGPQFIFQYYEEEERQRGNFPDRFSGHQFPNYSSELNVNALLLGDSALYLCASSGRDGRIYGYTFGSGTRLTVV.

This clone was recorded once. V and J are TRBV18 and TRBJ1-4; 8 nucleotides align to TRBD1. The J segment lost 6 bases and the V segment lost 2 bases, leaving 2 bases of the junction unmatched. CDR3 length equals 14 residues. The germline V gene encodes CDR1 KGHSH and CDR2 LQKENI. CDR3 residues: CASSPETGDEKLFF. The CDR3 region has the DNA TGTGCCAGCTCACCAGAGACAGGGGATGAAAAACTGTTTTTT.

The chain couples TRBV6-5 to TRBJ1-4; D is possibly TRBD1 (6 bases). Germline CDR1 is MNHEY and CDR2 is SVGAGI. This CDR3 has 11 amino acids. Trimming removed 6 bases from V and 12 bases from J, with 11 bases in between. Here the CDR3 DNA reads TGTGCCAGCAGGGGGGACACAGAACTGTTTTTT. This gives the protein CASRGDTELFF.

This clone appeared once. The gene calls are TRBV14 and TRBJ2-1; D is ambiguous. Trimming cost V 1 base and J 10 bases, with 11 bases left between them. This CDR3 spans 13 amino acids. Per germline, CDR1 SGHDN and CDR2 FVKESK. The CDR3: CASSQVSITEQFF. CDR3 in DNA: TGTGCCAGCAGCCAAGTATCTATCACGGAGCAGTTCTTC.

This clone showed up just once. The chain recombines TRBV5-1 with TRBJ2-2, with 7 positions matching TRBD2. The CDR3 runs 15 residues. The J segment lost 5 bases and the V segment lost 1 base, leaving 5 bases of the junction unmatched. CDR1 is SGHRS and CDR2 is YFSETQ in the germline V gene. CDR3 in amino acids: CASSLIQGGTGELFF. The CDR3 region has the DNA TGCGCCAGCAGCTTGATCCAGGGAGGGACCGGGGAGCTGTTTTTT.

The CDR3 sequence: CASSYTGGAGYTF. For the CDR3, the DNA is TGTGCCAGCAGCTACACAGGGGGCGCTGGCTACACCTTC. This chain connects TRBV7-3 to TRBJ1-2; 9 bases map to TRBD1. Germline V gene data show CDR1 as SGHTA and CDR2 as FQGTGA. There are 13 residues in the CDR3. The V and J ends lost 4 bases and 7 bases, in that order; junction bases with no gene match: 4.

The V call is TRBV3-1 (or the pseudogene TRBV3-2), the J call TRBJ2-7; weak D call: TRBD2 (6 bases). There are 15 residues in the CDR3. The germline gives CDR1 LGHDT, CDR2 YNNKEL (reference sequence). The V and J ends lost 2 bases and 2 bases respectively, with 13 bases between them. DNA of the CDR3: TGTGCCAGCAGCCAAAGGGACGGCGGGACCTACGAGCAGTACTTC. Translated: CASSQRDGGTYEQYF.